This T cell receptor (beta chain) comes out of a study of graft-versus-host responses after intestinal transplantation. Study at large: Multivisceral, liver-intestinal, or isolated intestinal grafts were transplanted into recipients. Recipients uniformly received anti-thymocyte globulin induction, followed by tacrolimus and steroids for roughly 3 years.

Clones were read by immunoSEQ multiplex PCR, and TCRdb kept only the in-frame ones, dropping some. The sample yields roughly 100,000 clones, 93% seen once. Germline CDR1 reads SGHKS; CDR2 reads YYEKEE (reference sequence). Deletions cut 3 bases from V and 6 bases from J, with 22 bases between. CDR3 length equals 17 residues. Worth noting for this clone: Antigen unknown.

The sample consisted of unstimulated CD8+ T cells sorted from spleen or lymph node cells, taken before intestinal transplant. The sequence was obtained from a human donor who received an intestinal transplant. J is TRBJ2-1 and V is TRBV5-5; no clear D gene. This CDR3 reads CASSSSPGARVGNEQFF. In DNA form, the CDR3 reads TGTGCCAGCAGCTCTTCCCCCGGAGCCCGGGTGGGCAATGAGCAGTTCTTC. Combining the CDR3 with reference TRBV5-5 and TRBJ2-1 gives the whole variable domain DAGVTQSPTHLIKTRGQQVTLRCSPISGHKSVSWYQQVLGQGPQFIFQYYEKEERGRGNFPDRFSARQFPNYSSELNVNALLLGDSALYLCASSSSPGARVGNEQFFGPGTRLTVL.